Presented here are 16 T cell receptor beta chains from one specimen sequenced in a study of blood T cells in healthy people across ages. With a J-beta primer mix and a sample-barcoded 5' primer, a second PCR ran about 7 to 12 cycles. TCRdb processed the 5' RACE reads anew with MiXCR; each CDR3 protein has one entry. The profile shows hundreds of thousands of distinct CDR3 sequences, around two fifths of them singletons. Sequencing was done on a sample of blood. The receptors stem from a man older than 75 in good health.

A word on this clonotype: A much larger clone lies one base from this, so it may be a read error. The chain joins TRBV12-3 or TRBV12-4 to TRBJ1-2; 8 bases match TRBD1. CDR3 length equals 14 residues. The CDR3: CTSRTSGGGYGYTF. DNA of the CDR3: TGTACCAGCAGAACATCAGGGGGCGGCTATGGCTACACCTTC.

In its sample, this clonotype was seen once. The CDR3 sequence: CAGKGTGYEQYF. The CDR3 DNA follows: TGCGCCGGCAAAGGGACAGGGTACGAGCAGTACTTC. The genes are TRBV5-1 and TRBJ2-7; TRBD1 aligns across 9 bases. CDR1 SGHRS and CDR2 YFSETQ come from the germline V gene. V lost 10 bases to trimming and J lost 4 bases; unmatched junction nucleotides: 6. This CDR3 region has 12 residues.

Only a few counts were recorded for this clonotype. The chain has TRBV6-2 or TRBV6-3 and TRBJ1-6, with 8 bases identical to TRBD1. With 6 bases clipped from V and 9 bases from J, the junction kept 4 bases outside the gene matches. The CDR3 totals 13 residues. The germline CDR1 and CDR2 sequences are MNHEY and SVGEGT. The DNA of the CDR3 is TGTGCCAGCAGCCCGACAGGGGCTTCACCCCTCCACTTT. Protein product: CASSPTGASPLHF.

CDR3 in amino acids: CSASRPSNQPQHF. In nucleotides, the CDR3 is TGCAGTGCTAGTAGGCCTAGCAATCAGCCCCAGCATTTT. The J gene is TRBJ1-5, the V gene TRBV20-1, with no clear D. CDR1 and CDR2 (germline): DFQATT, SNEGSKA (reference sequence). Trimming removed 3 bases from V and 0 bases from J, with 6 bases in between. The CDR3 has 13 amino acids.

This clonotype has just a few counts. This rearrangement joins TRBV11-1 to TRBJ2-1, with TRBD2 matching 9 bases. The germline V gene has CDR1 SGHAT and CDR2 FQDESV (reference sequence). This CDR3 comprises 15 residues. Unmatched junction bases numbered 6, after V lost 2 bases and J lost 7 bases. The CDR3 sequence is CASSLPPSGINEQFF. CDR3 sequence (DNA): TGTGCCAGCAGCTTACCTCCTAGCGGGATTAATGAGCAGTTCTTC.

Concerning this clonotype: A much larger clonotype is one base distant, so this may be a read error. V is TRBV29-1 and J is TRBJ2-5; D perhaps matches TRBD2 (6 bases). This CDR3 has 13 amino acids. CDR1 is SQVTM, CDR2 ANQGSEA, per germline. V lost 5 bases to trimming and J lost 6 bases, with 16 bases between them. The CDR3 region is CSVPDGGLKTQYF. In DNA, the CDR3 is TGCAGCGTTCCGGACGGGGGTTTGAAGACCCAGTACTTC.

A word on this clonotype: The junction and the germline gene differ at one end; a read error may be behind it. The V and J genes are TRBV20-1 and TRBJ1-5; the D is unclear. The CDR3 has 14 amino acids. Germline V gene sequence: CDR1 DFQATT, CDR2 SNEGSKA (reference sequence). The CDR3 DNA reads TGCAGTGCTAAGCCCGCTACTAGCAATCAGCCCCTGCATTTT. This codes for CSAKPATSNQPLHF.

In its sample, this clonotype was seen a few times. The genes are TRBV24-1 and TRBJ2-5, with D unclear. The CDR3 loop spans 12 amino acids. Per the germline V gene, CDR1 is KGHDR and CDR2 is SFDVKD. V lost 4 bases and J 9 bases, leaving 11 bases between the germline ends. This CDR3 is CATSDSKPAQYF. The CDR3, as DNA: TGTGCCACCAGTGACTCAAAGCCGGCCCAGTACTTC.

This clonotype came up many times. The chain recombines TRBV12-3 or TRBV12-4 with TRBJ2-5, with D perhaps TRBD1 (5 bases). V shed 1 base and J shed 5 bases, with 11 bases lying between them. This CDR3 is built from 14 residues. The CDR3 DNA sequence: TGTGCCAGCAGTTTAGGGGCAGGGCGGGAGACCCAGTACTTC. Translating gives CASSLGAGRETQYF.

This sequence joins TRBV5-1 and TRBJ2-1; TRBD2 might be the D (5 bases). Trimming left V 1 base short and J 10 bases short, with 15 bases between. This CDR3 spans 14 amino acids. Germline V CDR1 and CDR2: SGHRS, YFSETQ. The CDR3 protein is CASSLKEKGGEQFF. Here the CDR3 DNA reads TGCGCCAGCAGCTTGAAGGAGAAAGGAGGAGAGCAGTTCTTC.

The CDR3 protein is CASRLDSSRPDTQYF. The CDR3 DNA sequence: TGTGCCAGCAGACTGGACAGCTCCCGCCCAGATACGCAGTATTTT. The genes are TRBV7-2 and TRBJ2-3; possible D gene TRBD1, 6 bases. The germline V gene encodes CDR1 SGHTA and CDR2 FQGNSA. V was shortened by 6 bases and J by 4 bases, with 17 bases between the two germline ends. This CDR3 is 15 amino acids long.

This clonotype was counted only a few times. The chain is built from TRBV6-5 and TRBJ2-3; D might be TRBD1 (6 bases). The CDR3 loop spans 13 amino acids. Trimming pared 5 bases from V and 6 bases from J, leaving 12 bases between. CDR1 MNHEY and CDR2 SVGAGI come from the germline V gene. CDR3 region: CASSNPGADTQYF. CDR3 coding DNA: TGTGCCAGCAGTAACCCAGGGGCTGATACGCAGTATTTT.

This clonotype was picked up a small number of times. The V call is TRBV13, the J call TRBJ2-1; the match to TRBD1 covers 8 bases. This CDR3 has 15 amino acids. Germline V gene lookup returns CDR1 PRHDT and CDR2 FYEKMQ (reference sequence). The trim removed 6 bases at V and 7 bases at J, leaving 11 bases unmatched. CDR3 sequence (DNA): TGTGCCAGCAGAATCCCCACAGGGGGTAAGAATGAGCAGTTCTTC. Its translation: CASRIPTGGKNEQFF.

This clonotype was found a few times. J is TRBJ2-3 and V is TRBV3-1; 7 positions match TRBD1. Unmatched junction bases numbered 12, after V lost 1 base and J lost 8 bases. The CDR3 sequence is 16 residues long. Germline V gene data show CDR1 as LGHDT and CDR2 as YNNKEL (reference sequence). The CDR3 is CASSQVAGGLSVTQYF. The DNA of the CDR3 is TGTGCCAGCAGCCAAGTGGCAGGGGGTCTATCTGTTACGCAGTATTTT.

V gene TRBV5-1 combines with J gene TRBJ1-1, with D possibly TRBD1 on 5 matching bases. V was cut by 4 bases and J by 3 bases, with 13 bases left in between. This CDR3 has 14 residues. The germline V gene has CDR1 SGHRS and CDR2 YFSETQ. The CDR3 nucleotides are TGCGCCAGCAGCCCGGGGGACCAGGACACTGAAGCTTTCTTT. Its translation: CASSPGDQDTEAFF.

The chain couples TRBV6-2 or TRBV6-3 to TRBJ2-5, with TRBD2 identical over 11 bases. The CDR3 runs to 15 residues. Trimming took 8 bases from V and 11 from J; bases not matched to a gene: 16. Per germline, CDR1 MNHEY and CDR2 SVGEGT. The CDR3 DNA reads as TGTGCCAGCTCTCAGACTAGCGGGGTTTTCAATGAGCAGTACTTC. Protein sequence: CASSQTSGVFNEQYF.